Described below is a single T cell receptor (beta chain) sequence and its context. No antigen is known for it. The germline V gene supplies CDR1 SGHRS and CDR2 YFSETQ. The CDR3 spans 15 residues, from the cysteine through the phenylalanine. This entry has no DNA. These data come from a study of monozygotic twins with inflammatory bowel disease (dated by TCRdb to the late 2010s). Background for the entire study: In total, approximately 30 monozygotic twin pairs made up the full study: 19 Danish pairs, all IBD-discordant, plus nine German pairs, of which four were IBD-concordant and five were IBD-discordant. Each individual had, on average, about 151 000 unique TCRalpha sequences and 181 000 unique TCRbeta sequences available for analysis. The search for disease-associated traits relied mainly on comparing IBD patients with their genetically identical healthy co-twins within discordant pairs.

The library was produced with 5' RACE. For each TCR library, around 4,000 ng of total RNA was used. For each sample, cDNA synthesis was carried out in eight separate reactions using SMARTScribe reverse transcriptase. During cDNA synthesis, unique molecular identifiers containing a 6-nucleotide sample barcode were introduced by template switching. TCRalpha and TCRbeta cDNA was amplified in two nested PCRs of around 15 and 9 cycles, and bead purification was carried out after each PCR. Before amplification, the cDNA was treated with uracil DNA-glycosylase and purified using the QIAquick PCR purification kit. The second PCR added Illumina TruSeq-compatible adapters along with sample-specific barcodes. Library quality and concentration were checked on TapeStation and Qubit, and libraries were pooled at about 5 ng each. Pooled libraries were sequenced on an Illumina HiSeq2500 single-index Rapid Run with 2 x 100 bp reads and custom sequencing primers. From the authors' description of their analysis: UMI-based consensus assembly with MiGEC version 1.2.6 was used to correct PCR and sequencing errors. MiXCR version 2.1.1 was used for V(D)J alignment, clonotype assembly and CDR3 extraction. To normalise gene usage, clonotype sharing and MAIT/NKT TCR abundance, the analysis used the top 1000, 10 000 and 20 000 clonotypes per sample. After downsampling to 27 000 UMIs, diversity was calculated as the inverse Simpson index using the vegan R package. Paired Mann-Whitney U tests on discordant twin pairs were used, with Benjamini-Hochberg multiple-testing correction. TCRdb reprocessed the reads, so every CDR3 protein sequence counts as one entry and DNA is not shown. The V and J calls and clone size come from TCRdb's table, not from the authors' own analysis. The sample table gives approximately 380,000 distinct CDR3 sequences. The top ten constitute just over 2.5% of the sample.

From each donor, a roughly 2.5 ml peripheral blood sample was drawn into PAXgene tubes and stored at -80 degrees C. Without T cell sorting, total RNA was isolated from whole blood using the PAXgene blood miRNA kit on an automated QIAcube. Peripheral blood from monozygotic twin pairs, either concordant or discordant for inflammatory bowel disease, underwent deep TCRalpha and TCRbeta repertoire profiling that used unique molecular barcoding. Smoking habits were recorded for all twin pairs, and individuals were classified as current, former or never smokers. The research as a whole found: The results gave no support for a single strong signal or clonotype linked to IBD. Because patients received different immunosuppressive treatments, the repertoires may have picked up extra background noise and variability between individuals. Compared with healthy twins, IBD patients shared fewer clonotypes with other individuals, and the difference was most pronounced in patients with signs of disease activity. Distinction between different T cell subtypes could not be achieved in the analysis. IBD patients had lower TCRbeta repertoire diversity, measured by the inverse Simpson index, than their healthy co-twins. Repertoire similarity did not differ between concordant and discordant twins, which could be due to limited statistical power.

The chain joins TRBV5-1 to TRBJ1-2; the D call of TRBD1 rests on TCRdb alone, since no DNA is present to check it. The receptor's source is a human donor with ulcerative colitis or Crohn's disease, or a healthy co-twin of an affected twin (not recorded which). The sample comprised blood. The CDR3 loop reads CASSLDGTGVGGYTF.